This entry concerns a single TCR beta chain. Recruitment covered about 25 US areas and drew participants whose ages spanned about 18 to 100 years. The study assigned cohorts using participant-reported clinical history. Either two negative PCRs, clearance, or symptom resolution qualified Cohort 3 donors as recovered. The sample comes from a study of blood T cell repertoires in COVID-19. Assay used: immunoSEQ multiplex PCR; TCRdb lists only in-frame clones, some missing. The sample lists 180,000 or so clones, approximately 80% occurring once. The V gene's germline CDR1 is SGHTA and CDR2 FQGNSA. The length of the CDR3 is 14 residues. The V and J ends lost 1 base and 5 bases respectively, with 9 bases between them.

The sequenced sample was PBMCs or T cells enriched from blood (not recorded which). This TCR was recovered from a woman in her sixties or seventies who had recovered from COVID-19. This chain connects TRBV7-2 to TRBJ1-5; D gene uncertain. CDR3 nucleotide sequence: TGTGCCAGCAGCTTAGTTCCCCAGTATCAGCCCCAGCATTTT. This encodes CASSLVPQYQPQHF.